The 10 T cell receptor beta chains below come from one sample, sequenced in a study of cytomegalovirus exposure and HLA in healthy donors. Vbeta (60) and Jbeta (13) primers were used in the PCR. The protocol was immunoSEQ multiplex PCR, while the TCRdb copy is restricted to in-frame clones and leaves out a portion. The sample contains approximately 90,000 clones, less than 65% of which appear only once. Source material: PBMCs. The origin of the receptors is a woman aged 25 to 45 in good health and CMV-seronegative.

V is TRBV7-3 and J is TRBJ2-7; 13 bases match TRBD2. CDR1 and CDR2 (germline): SGHTA, FQGTGA. CDR3 size: 15 residues. The J segment lost 4 bases and the V segment lost 5 bases, leaving 5 bases of the junction unmatched. This chain's CDR3 is CASSPGLAGLYEQYF. In DNA form, the CDR3 reads TGTGCCAGCAGCCCGGGACTAGCGGGACTGTACGAGCAGTACTTC.

The rearrangement links TRBV18 to TRBJ1-4, with 9 nucleotides matching TRBD1. There are 14 residues in the CDR3. The ends lost 3 bases at V and 5 bases at J; junction bases unmatched: 1. Germline V lookup: CDR1 KGHSH, CDR2 LQKENI. The CDR3 nucleotides read TGTGCCAGCTCACCTGGGACAGGGAATGAAAAACTGTTTTTT. Protein sequence: CASSPGTGNEKLFF.

This clone was seen a few times. The chain has TRBV2 and TRBJ2-2; 10 bases map to TRBD2. CDR1 and CDR2 (germline): SNHLY, FYNNEI. After removal of 8 bases from V and 6 bases from J, the junction contained 9 bases not matched to a gene. The CDR3 length is 15 residues. In DNA, the CDR3 is TGTGCCAGCCGTGCTAGCGGGGGCCCTCCCGGGGAGCTGTTTTTT. Its protein product is CASRASGGPPGELFF.

The V call is TRBV28, the J call TRBJ1-5; weak D call: TRBD1 (5 bases). This CDR3 contains 16 residues. Germline V gene sequence: CDR1 MDHEN, CDR2 SYDVKM. The V end was cut by 2 bases, the J end by 3 bases, with 14 bases between. This chain's CDR3 is CASSLVSSRDNQPQHF. For the CDR3, the DNA is TGTGCCAGCAGTTTAGTTTCCAGCAGGGACAATCAGCCCCAGCATTTT.

V usage is TRBV30 and J usage is TRBJ1-1; D remains ambiguous. Trimming cost V 1 base and J 4 bases, with 13 bases left between them. This CDR3 is built from 14 residues. Germline CDR1 reads GTSNPN; CDR2 reads SVGIG (reference sequence). CDR3 amino acids: CAWSGGGSATEAFF. CDR3 in DNA: TGTGCCTGGAGTGGGGGAGGATCTGCCACTGAAGCTTTCTTT.

The chain employs TRBV7-2 and TRBJ2-2; D perhaps matches TRBD1 (6 bases). Between the trimmed V and J ends, which lost 5 bases and 2 bases, there was a span of 9 bases. Germline V gene sequence: CDR1 SGHTA, CDR2 FQGNSA. The CDR3 length is 14 residues. In DNA form, the CDR3 reads TGTGCCAGCAGCCCCGGGACAAACACCGGGGAGCTGTTTTTT. It codes for CASSPGTNTGELFF.

The CDR3: CASRLRIQETQYF. DNA of the CDR3: TGTGCCAGTAGGCTGCGCATTCAAGAGACCCAGTACTTC. V gene TRBV19 combines with J gene TRBJ2-5; D not resolved. The CDR3 is made up of 13 amino acids. Looked up from germline, CDR1 is LNHDA and CDR2 is SQIVND (reference sequence). V was cut by 6 bases and J by 2 bases, with 10 bases left in between.

This chain joins TRBV27 and TRBJ2-7, with 9 bases identical to TRBD2. The CDR3 spans 16 residues. The ends lost 6 bases at V and 3 bases at J; junction bases unmatched: 12. The V gene's germline CDR1 is MNHEY and CDR2 SMNVEV (reference sequence). CDR3 protein: CASSLPAAAGGYEQYF. CDR3 nucleotides: TGTGCCAGCAGCTTACCGGCAGCAGCGGGAGGCTACGAGCAGTACTTC.

The V call is TRBV27, the J call TRBJ2-7; TRBD2 is a possible D gene (5 bases). The V gene lost 7 bases and the J gene lost 0 bases, with 10 bases spanning the gap. CDR1 and CDR2 (germline): MNHEY, SMNVEV (reference sequence). The CDR3 has 13 residues. The CDR3 loop is CASTAGSSYEQYF. Here the CDR3 DNA reads TGTGCCAGCACCGCGGGTTCCTCCTACGAGCAGTACTTC.

This chain links TRBV18 with TRBJ2-2; tentative D call: TRBD2 (6 bases). The V gene's germline CDR1 is KGHSH and CDR2 LQKENI. Trimming cost V 6 bases and J 3 bases, with 17 bases left between them. This CDR3 has 16 residues. CDR3 sequence (DNA): TGTGCCAGCTCCCGCACGGAGGGTCGCGACACCGGGGAGCTGTTTTTT. The encoded protein is CASSRTEGRDTGELFF.